This is a list of T cell receptor beta chains from one sample in a study of cytomegalovirus exposure and HLA in healthy donors. Libraries were prepared by immunoSEQ multiplex PCR; TCRdb keeps only in-frame clonotypes and omits some of them. The table lists 95,000 to 110,000 clones, 70% to 85% of them singletons. Sequenced material: PBMCs. The origin of the receptors is a woman aged 18-30 years in good health and CMV-seropositive. Each CDR3 is given with its conserved first and last residue. Fields, in order: CDR3 DNA, CDR3 protein, D gene, V gene, J gene, clone size. D genes are given only for firm matches. The listing skips clone size in some rows; elsewhere it reads once, few, many or a size class.

TGTGCCAGCAGCTTAGCGTTACAGACAGGGGGCACTGAAGCTTTCTTT	CASSLALQTGGTEAFF	TRBD1	TRBV7-9	TRBJ1-1	NA
TGTGCCAGCGCCCCTGGGCTTCACACAGATACGCAGTATTTT	CASAPGLHTDTQYF	NA	TRBV27	TRBJ2-3	NA
TGTGCCAGCAGTCAATCAGTGGTACTAACGACCTACGAGCAGTACTTC	CASSQSVVLTTYEQYF	NA	TRBV2	TRBJ2-7	few
TGTGCCAGCAGTTTAGGGGGACTAGGCTCCTACGAGCAGTACTTC	CASSLGGLGSYEQYF	TRBD2	TRBV28	TRBJ2-7	NA
TGTGCCAGCAGCAAAGAGTTCGCCCTAGCAGATCTAGACTTC	CASSKEFALADLDF	NA	TRBV21-1	TRBJ2-7	NA
TGTGCCAGCAGCTTTGGGCCGGGGGGAGTCTCCTACAATGAGCAGTTCTTC	CASSFGPGGVSYNEQFF	TRBD2	TRBV5-6	TRBJ2-1	NA
TGTGCCAGCAGCTTAGTGGCGGGGGGGGGCACAGATACGCAGTATTTT	CASSLVAGGGTDTQYF	TRBD2	TRBV7-2	TRBJ2-3	NA
TGCGCCAGCAGCCAAGGGACAGGGGGCCTCTATGGCTACACCTTC	CASSQGTGGLYGYTF	TRBD1	TRBV4-1	TRBJ1-2	NA
TGTGCCAGCAGCTCTAATAAACTAAACTACAATGAGCAGTTCTTC	CASSSNKLNYNEQFF	NA	TRBV13	TRBJ2-1	NA
TGTGCCACCAGCCGGGAACAATCTTTGTCCGGGGAGCTGTTTTTT	CATSREQSLSGELFF	NA	TRBV15	TRBJ2-2	NA
TGCGCCAGCAGAAGCCCCGACAGGGAATATGGCTACACCTTC	CASRSPDREYGYTF	TRBD1	TRBV5-1	TRBJ1-2	NA
TGTGCCAGCTCACCAGACAGCTCTGGAAACACCATATATTTT	CASSPDSSGNTIYF	NA	TRBV18	TRBJ1-3	NA
TGTGCCAGCAGCGGTCGGGACAGTTCCTACGAGCAGTACTTC	CASSGRDSSYEQYF	TRBD1	TRBV9	TRBJ2-7	NA
TGTGCCAGTAGCCCCCAATTCGGAGGGGAAGCTTTCTTT	CASSPQFGGEAFF	NA	TRBV19	TRBJ1-1	many
TGTGCCAGCAGTTTAGCGTACCGAGGCACTGAAGCTTTCTTT	CASSLAYRGTEAFF	NA	TRBV28	TRBJ1-1	NA
TGTGCCAGCAGTTACCTGGGGCTCGGCTACACCTTC	CASSYLGLGYTF	NA	TRBV6-6	TRBJ1-2	NA
TGTGCCAGCAGGCCTAGCGGGGGAGAGACCCAGTACTTC	CASRPSGGETQYF	TRBD2	TRBV14	TRBJ2-5	once
TGTGCCAAAAGCCTCAATGAAAAACTGTTTTTT	CAKSLNEKLFF	NA	TRBV2	TRBJ1-4	NA
TGTGCCAGCAGTCCATGGACAGGGACTGAAGCTTTCTTT	CASSPWTGTEAFF	TRBD1	TRBV28	TRBJ1-1	NA
TGCAGCGGCGAGGGTGGGGATGAGCAGTTCTTC	CSGEGGDEQFF	NA	TRBV29-1	TRBJ2-1	NA
TGTGCCAGCAGTTTGACAGGGGGCCCCTACGAGCAGTACTTC	CASSLTGGPYEQYF	TRBD1	TRBV28	TRBJ2-7	NA
TGTGCCTGGAGTGGTTCCCTGTTCTCCCGCCGGGATACGCAGTATTTT	CAWSGSLFSRRDTQYF	NA	TRBV30	TRBJ2-3	NA
TGTGCCAGCAGCTTAGGGAGGGGTGCCTACGAGCAGTACTTC	CASSLGRGAYEQYF	NA	TRBV11-3	TRBJ2-7	NA
TGTGCCAGCAGCAGGGACATCGGTGGGACCCAGTACTTC	CASSRDIGGTQYF	NA	TRBV11-3	TRBJ2-5	NA
TGTGCCAGCAGTCGGGACACTTACGAGCAGTACTTC	CASSRDTYEQYF	NA	TRBV2	TRBJ2-7	NA
TGCAGCGTGCGGGACAGGGAGGAGGCAGAGACCCAGTACTTC	CSVRDREEAETQYF	TRBD1	TRBV29-1	TRBJ2-5	NA
TGTGCCAGCAGTTACCTAGCGTACAGCACAGATACGCAGTATTTT	CASSYLAYSTDTQYF	NA	TRBV6-5	TRBJ2-3	NA
TGTGCCAGCAGCTCGCCAGGGCTAACTATGGGCGGGGAGCTGTTTTTT	CASSSPGLTMGGELFF	NA	TRBV11-3	TRBJ2-2	NA
TGCGCCAGCAGCCAAGATGGCATGAACACTGAAGCTTTCTTT	CASSQDGMNTEAFF	NA	TRBV4-1	TRBJ1-1	few
TGCGCCAGCAGCCAAGCGGGAGAGACCCAGTACTTC	CASSQAGETQYF	NA	TRBV4-1	TRBJ2-5	NA
TGTGCAAGTCGCTTTTTGACTAGCGGGAGGGCGATTGAGACCCAGTACTTC	CASRFLTSGRAIETQYF	NA	TRBV12-2	TRBJ2-5	NA
TGTGCCAGTAGTGCTAGCGGGAAGGCATCCTACGAGCAGTACTTC	CASSASGKASYEQYF	TRBD2	TRBV19	TRBJ2-7	NA
TGCGCCAGCAGCTTGATCCCCTCAGATACGCAGTATTTT	CASSLIPSDTQYF	NA	TRBV5-1	TRBJ2-3	few
TGTGCCAGCAAGTTAGCGGGCCCCGCGAACACCGGGGAGCTGTTTTTT	CASKLAGPANTGELFF	TRBD2	TRBV2	TRBJ2-2	NA
TGTGCCAGCAGCCAAGTAGCGGGGCAAGAGACCCAGTACTTC	CASSQVAGQETQYF	TRBD2	TRBV7-3	TRBJ2-5	NA
TGTGCCAGCAGCGCATCCCCCGGGACAGGCCTTGATGAGCAGTACTTC	CASSASPGTGLDEQYF	TRBD1	TRBV28	TRBJ2-7	few
TGTGCCAGCAGCCTCCGAGGGTACAATGAGCAGTTCTTC	CASSLRGYNEQFF	NA	TRBV7-3	TRBJ2-1	NA
TGCGCCAGCAGCTTGAGGGATAGCGGGACCACTCGAGAGACCCAGTACTTC	CASSLRDSGTTRETQYF	TRBD2	TRBV5-1	TRBJ2-5	few
TGTGCCAGCAGTTTGAGTCGTACCTACGAGCAGTACTTC	CASSLSRTYEQYF	NA	TRBV28	TRBJ2-7	NA
TGTGCCAGCAGCTTACCCCGCAATGAGCAGTTCTTC	CASSLPRNEQFF	NA	TRBV7-9	TRBJ2-1	NA
TGTGCCAGCAGCAAAAGGGGGACTAGCGGTCGCTCCTACAATGAGCAGTTCTTC	CASSKRGTSGRSYNEQFF	NA	TRBV21-1	TRBJ2-1	NA
TGTGCCAGCAGCCGCCTCGGGACAGAGTATGGCTACACCTTC	CASSRLGTEYGYTF	TRBD1	TRBV7-9	TRBJ1-2	NA
TGTGCCAGTAATTCGGGACAGACCAAAAACATTCAGTACTTC	CASNSGQTKNIQYF	TRBD1	TRBV19	TRBJ2-4	many
TGTGCCATCACTGACGGGCCGCGGGAGCCCCAGCATTTT	CAITDGPREPQHF	NA	TRBV10-3	TRBJ1-5	NA
TGTGCCAGCAGCCTGGGACTAGCGCCGCAATATGAGCAGTTCTTC	CASSLGLAPQYEQFF	TRBD2	TRBV7-6	TRBJ2-1	NA
TGCGCCAGCACCCCCTTCCCGGGGTTGGACTATGGCTACACCTTC	CASTPFPGLDYGYTF	NA	TRBV5-1	TRBJ1-2	NA
TGCGCCAGCAGCCCGGTAGCGCACGAGCAGTACTTC	CASSPVAHEQYF	NA	TRBV5-1	TRBJ2-7	NA
TGTGCCAGCAGTAACGACAGCCCTTACAATCAGCCCCAGCATTTT	CASSNDSPYNQPQHF	NA	TRBV2	TRBJ1-5	NA
TGTGCCAGCAGCCAGGGGGCGCGGGAGCTGTTTTTT	CASSQGARELFF	TRBD1	TRBV13	TRBJ2-2	NA